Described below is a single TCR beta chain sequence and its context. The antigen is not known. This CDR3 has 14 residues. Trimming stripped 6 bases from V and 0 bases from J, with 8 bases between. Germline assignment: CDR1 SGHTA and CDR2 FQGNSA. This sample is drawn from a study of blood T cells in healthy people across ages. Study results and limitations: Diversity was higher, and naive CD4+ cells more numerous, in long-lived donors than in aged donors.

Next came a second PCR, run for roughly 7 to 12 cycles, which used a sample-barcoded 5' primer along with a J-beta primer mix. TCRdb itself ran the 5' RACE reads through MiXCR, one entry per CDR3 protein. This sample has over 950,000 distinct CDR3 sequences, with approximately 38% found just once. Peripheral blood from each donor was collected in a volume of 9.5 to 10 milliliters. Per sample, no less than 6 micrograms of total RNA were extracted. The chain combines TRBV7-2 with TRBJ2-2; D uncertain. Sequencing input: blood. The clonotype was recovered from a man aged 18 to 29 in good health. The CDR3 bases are TGTGCCAGCAGATCACCCGCGAACACCGGGGAGCTGTTTTTT. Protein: CASRSPANTGELFF. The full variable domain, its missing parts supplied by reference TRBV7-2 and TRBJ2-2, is GAGVSQSPSNKVTEKGKDVELRCDPISGHTALYWYRQSLGQGLEFLIYFQGNSAPDKSGLPSDRFSAERTGGSVSTLTIQRTQQEDSAVYLCASRSPANTGELFFGEGSRLTVL.